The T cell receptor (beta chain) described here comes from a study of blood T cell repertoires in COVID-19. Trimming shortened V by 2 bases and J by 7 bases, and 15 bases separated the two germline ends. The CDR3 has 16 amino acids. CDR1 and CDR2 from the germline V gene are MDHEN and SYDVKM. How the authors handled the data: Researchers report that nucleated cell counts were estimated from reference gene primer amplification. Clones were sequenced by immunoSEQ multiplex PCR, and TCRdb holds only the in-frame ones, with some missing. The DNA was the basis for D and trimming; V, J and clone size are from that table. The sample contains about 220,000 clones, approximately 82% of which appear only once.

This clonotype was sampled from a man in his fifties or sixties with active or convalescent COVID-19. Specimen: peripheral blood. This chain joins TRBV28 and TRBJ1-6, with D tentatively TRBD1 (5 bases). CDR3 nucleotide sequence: TGTGCCAGCAGTTTAGTAGGGGCACAGGTCAATTCACCCCTCCACTTT. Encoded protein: CASSLVGAQVNSPLHF.